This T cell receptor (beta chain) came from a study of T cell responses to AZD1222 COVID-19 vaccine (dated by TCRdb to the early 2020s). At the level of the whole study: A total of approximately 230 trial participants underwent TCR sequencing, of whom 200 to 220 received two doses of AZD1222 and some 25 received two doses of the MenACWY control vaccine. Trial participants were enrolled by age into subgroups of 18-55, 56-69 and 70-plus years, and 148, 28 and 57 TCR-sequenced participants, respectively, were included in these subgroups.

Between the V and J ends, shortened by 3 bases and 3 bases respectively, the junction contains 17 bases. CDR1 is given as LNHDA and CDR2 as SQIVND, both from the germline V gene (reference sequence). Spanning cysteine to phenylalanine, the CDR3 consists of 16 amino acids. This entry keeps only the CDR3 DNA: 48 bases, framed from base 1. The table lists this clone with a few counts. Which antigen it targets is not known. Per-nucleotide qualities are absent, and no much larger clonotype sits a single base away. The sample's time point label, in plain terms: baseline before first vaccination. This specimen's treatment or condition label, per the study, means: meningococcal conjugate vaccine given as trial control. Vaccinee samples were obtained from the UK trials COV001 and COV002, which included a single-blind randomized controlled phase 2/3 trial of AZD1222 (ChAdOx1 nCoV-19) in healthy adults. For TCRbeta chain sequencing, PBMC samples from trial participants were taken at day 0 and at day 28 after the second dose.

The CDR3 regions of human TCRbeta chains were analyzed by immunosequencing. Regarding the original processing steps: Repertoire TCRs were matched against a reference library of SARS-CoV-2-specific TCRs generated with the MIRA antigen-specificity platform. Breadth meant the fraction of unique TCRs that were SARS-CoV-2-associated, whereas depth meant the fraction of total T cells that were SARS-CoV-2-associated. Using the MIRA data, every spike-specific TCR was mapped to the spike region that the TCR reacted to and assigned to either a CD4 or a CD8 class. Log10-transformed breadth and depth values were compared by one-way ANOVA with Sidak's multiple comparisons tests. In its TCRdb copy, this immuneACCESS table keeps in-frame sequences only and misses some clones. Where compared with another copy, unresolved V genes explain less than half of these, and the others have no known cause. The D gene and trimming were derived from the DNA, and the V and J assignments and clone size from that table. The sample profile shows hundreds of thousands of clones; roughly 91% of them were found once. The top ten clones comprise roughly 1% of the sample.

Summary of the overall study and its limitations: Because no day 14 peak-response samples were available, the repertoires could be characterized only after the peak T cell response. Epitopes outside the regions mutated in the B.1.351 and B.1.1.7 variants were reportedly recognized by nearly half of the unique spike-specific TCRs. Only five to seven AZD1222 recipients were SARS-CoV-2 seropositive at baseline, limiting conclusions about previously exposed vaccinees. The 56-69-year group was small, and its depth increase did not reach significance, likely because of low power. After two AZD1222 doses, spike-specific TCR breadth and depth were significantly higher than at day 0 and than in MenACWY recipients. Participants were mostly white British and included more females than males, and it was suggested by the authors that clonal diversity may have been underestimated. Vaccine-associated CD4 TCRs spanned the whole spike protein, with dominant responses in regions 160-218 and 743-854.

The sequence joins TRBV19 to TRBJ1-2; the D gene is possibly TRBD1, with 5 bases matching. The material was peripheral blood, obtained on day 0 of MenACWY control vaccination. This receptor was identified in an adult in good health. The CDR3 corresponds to CASSIGTVEIYYGYTF. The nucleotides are TGTGCCAGTAGTATTGGGACGGTGGAAATTTACTATGGCTACACCTTC.